The 21 T cell receptor beta chains presented below share a single source sample, sequenced in a study of T-cell reconstitution after alpha-beta-depleted transplantation in children. This sample's TCRbeta library carried unique molecular identifier barcodes. TCRdb reprocessed the PCR reads with MiXCR, giving one entry per CDR3 protein. Here the sample spans about 500,000 distinct CDR3 sequences, around a third being singletons. The material was PBMCs from the stem cell graft donor, obtained from the stem cell graft. The receptors originated from a human donor who donated a stem cell graft to a child with aplastic anemia.

The chain links TRBV30 to TRBJ2-2; unclear D gene. Trimming stripped 3 bases from V and 0 bases from J, with 11 bases between. This CDR3 region has 15 residues. Germline V gene lookup returns CDR1 GTSNPN and CDR2 SVGIG (reference sequence). The CDR3 coding sequence is TGTGCCTGGAGATCGGATCCCGCGAACACCGGGGAGCTGTTTTTT. This gives the protein CAWRSDPANTGELFF.

This clonotype was seen a few times. The genes are TRBV20-1 and TRBJ2-3; D is possibly TRBD2 (6 bases). Trimming took off 3 bases at V and 4 bases at J, with 14 bases between the two ends. This CDR3 has 14 amino acids. Germline CDR1 and CDR2: DFQATT and SNEGSKA (reference sequence). CDR3 in DNA: TGCAGTGCTAGCATACGGGAGCGCGCAGATACGCAGTATTTT. Amino acids: CSASIRERADTQYF.

This clonotype turned up a few times. This sequence joins TRBV20-1 and TRBJ2-3; maybe TRBD2 (5 bases). Germline values: CDR1 DFQATT, CDR2 SNEGSKA (reference sequence). V was pared by 6 bases and J by 3 bases, with 10 bases between. This CDR3 is 12 amino acids long. CDR3 loop: CSARPGTDTQYF. For the CDR3, the DNA is TGCAGTGCCCGCCCGGGGACAGATACGCAGTATTTT.

This clonotype was recorded a few times. This chain joins TRBV18 and TRBJ2-5, with a weak D call TRBD2 (6 bases). The CDR3 spans 14 residues. V was clipped by 2 bases and J by 5 bases, with 12 bases between them. The germline gives CDR1 KGHSH, CDR2 LQKENI. The chain's CDR3 is CASSPGGNLETQYF. As DNA, the CDR3 is TGTGCCAGCTCACCAGGGGGGAATTTGGAGACCCAGTACTTC.

The J gene is TRBJ2-7, the V gene TRBV10-3; D is ambiguous. Looked up from germline, CDR1 is ENHRY and CDR2 is SYGVKD. The germline V and J ends were trimmed by 0 bases and 6 bases, with 24 bases remaining between them. This CDR3 region has 18 residues. DNA of the CDR3: TGTGCCATCAGTGAGTCGACGGCACTGGAAGTCCTTAGGTGCGAGCAGTACGTC. As protein: CAISESTALEVLRCEQYV.

This clonotype was detected only a few times. The chain combines TRBV4-2 with TRBJ2-3; TRBD2 matches at 8 bases. The CDR3 has 15 amino acids. CDR1 LGHNA and CDR2 YNFKEQ come from the germline V gene. V was pared by 2 bases and J by 2 bases, with 3 bases of the junction left unmatched. CDR3 in DNA: TGTGCCAGCAGCCAACATAGCGGGAACACAGATACGCAGTATTTT. It specifies CASSQHSGNTDTQYF.

In its sample, this clonotype was seen a few times. CDR3 in amino acids: CASSSPGGSGSYEQYF. For the CDR3, the DNA is TGTGCCAGCAGCTCCCCTGGCGGGAGCGGCTCCTACGAGCAGTACTTC. The chain employs TRBV13 and TRBJ2-7, with TRBD2 matching 7 bases. V shed 4 bases, J shed 0 bases, and the junction held 9 bases outside the gene matches. The CDR3 consists of 16 residues. The germline CDR1 and CDR2 sequences are PRHDT and FYEKMQ (reference sequence).

The genes are TRBV7-9 and TRBJ1-1, with TRBD1 matching over 8 bases. Unmatched junction bases numbered 9, after V lost 4 bases and J lost 8 bases. CDR3 length: 14 residues. Germline V gene sequence: CDR1 SEHNR, CDR2 FQNEAQ (reference sequence). The CDR3 DNA sequence: TGTGCCAGCAGCTCGAGCGACAGGGGCCTAGAAGCTTTCTTT. Translation: CASSSSDRGLEAFF.

This rearrangement joins TRBV6-5 to TRBJ2-7, with D unclear. The germline CDR1 and CDR2 sequences are MNHEY and SVGAGI. Trimming took 5 bases from V and 1 from J, leaving 12 bases between them. The CDR3 is 14 residues long. This CDR3 reads CASSDLSVSYEQYF. CDR3 nucleotide sequence: TGTGCCAGCAGTGACTTGAGCGTATCCTACGAGCAGTACTTC.

This clonotype has only a few counts. CDR3 sequence: CRASRASYNEQFF. In nucleotides, the CDR3 is TGCAGAGCTAGCCGGGCCTCCTACAATGAGCAGTTCTTC. J is TRBJ2-1 and V is TRBV29-1, with D perhaps TRBD2 (5 bases). Germline lookup yields CDR1 SQVTM and CDR2 ANQGSEA. There are 13 residues in the CDR3.

This clonotype has only one observation. J is TRBJ2-5 and V is TRBV25-1, with D possibly TRBD1 on 5 matching bases. CDR1 is MGHDK and CDR2 is SYGVNS in the germline V gene. CDR3 length: 11 amino acids. The germline V and J ends were trimmed by 6 bases and 5 bases, with 7 bases remaining between them. CDR3 bases: TGTGCCAGCAGGCACAGGGAGACCCAGTACTTC. Protein sequence: CASRHRETQYF.

V gene TRBV11-1 combines with J gene TRBJ1-5, with D perhaps matching TRBD1 (5 bases). The V end lost 1 base, the J end lost 2 bases, and 21 bases lay between the germline ends. CDR1 and CDR2 from the germline V gene are SGHAT and FQDESV (reference sequence). This CDR3 comprises 19 residues. The CDR3 loop is CASSLVGLGDPFGNQPQHF. CDR3 sequence (DNA): TGTGCCAGCAGCTTAGTCGGGCTGGGGGACCCTTTTGGCAATCAGCCCCAGCATTTT.

This clonotype appeared a few times. This rearrangement joins TRBV6-1 to TRBJ1-1; no clear D gene. The germline V gene has CDR1 MNHNS and CDR2 SASEGT. The CDR3 covers 13 residues. The V end lost 1 base, the J end lost 5 bases, and 8 bases lay between the germline ends. The CDR3 nucleotides are TGTGCCAGCAGTGAAGTTTGGAGGACTGAAGCTTTCTTT. Its protein product is CASSEVWRTEAFF.

J is TRBJ2-7 and V is TRBV12-3 or TRBV12-4; D is possibly TRBD1 (5 bases). Trimming pared 8 bases from V and 5 bases from J, leaving 16 bases between. CDR3 size: 13 residues. CDR3 in amino acids: CASASIGAHEQYF. Written as DNA, the CDR3 is TGTGCCAGCGCCTCGATTGGGGCCCACGAGCAGTACTTC.

Comments on this clonotype: An end of the junction does not agree with germline; a read error may underlie this. V is TRBV6-5 and J is TRBJ2-6; TRBD2 matches at 9 bases. CDR3 size: 17 residues. CDR1 is MNHEY and CDR2 is SVGAGI in the germline V gene. CDR3 nucleotides: TGTGCCACCAGTTTAGGGGGACTAGCATCTGGGGCCAACGTCCTGACTTTC. It translates to CATSLGGLASGANVLTF.

This clonotype showed up just a few times. V gene TRBV5-1 combines with J gene TRBJ1-5; possibly TRBD1 for D (6 bases). The CDR3 extends over 13 amino acids. Germline V gene data show CDR1 as SGHRS and CDR2 as YFSETQ. The V end was cut by 2 bases, the J end by 6 bases, with 9 bases between. CDR3 sequence: CASSLQGTQPQHF. In nucleotides, the CDR3 is TGCGCCAGCAGCTTACAGGGTACTCAGCCCCAGCATTTT.

This chain uses TRBV5-1 with TRBJ2-2; 7 bases align to TRBD2. Germline lookup yields CDR1 SGHRS and CDR2 YFSETQ. CDR3 length: 16 amino acids. V was pared by 0 bases and J by 4 bases, with 6 bases of the junction left unmatched. CDR3 bases: TGCGCCAGCAGCTTGGGGGCTAGCGGTTTCACCGGGGAGCTGTTTTTT. Amino acid sequence: CASSLGASGFTGELFF. The complete variable domain, with remaining parts taken from reference TRBV5-1 and TRBJ2-2, reads KAGVTQTPRYLIKTRGQQVTLSCSPISGHRSVSWYQQTPGQGLQFLFEYFSETQRNKGNFPGRFSGRQFSNSRSEMNVSTLELGDSALYLCASSLGASGFTGELFFGEGSRLTVL.

The V gene is TRBV12-3 or TRBV12-4, the J gene TRBJ2-1; possible D gene TRBD1, 6 bases. CDR3 length: 17 residues. V lost 2 bases to trimming and J lost 4 bases, with 18 bases between them. DNA for the CDR3: TGTGCCAGCAGTTTATCACTGGGGACACAGATATACAATGAGCAGTTCTTC. Residues: CASSLSLGTQIYNEQFF.

This clonotype was counted a few times. CDR3 amino acids: CSVVRLAGVSNEQFF. CDR3 bases: TGCAGCGTTGTAAGACTAGCGGGAGTCAGCAATGAGCAGTTCTTC. The chain combines TRBV29-1 with TRBJ2-1; TRBD2 agrees at 12 bases. Trimming took 4 bases from V and 6 from J; bases not matched to a gene: 7. CDR3 length: 15 amino acids. CDR1 SQVTM and CDR2 ANQGSEA come from the germline V gene.

The CDR3 spells CSAPRDFYTDTQYF. The CDR3 nucleotides read TGCAGTGCCCCGAGGGACTTCTACACAGATACGCAGTATTTT. The chain employs TRBV20-1 and TRBJ2-3, with D possibly matching TRBD2 (6 bases). V was pared by 6 bases and J by 2 bases, with 15 bases between. This CDR3 is built from 14 residues. In germline, CDR1 is DFQATT, CDR2 SNEGSKA (reference sequence).

This clonotype was counted only a few times. The rearrangement uses TRBV12-3 or TRBV12-4 and TRBJ2-2; D unclear. This CDR3 region has 13 residues. V gave up 4 bases and J gave up 10 bases, with 13 bases separating them. The CDR3: CASSYQDRTELFF. DNA of the CDR3: TGTGCCAGCAGTTACCAAGACCGCACGGAGCTGTTTTTT.